The rows below give T cell receptor beta chains drawn from one sample of a study of human T cells and chemical hapten exposure. Each CDR3 protein is one row after TCRdb ran MiXCR on the RACE reads. The data show 70,000 to 95,000 distinct CDR3 sequences, around 9.4% seen once. Specimen: whole blood. Receptor source: a female donor in good health. Some clones in this sample may be carry-over from other donors' samples. Both conserved end residues are part of each CDR3. The order of the fields is J gene, V gene, CDR3 protein.

TRBJ2-7 | TRBV28 | CASSPPGSGYYEQYF
TRBJ1-4 | TRBV14 | CASSQVLNEKLFF
TRBJ2-3 | TRBV5-1 | CASSLPGAGGADTQYF
TRBJ1-5 | TRBV5-4 | CASSLDRARKPQHF
TRBJ1-1 | TRBV3-1 | CASSNSRGDTEAFF
TRBJ2-2 | TRBV29-1 | CSARTSGELFF
TRBJ2-5 | TRBV6-2/TRBV6-3 | CASSYSNQRRGGAETQYF
TRBJ2-7 | TRBV28 | CASSGGTSGTYEQYF
TRBJ1-5 | TRBV12-3/TRBV12-4 | CASRVQGSGFQPQHF
TRBJ2-7 | TRBV7-2 | CASSSPGAGGPREQYF
TRBJ2-3 | TRBV20-1 | CSARRTGEVDTQYF
TRBJ1-5 | TRBV5-1 | CASSLGPYSNQPQHF
TRBJ2-5 | TRBV6-2/TRBV6-3 | CASSLRTAIQETQYF
TRBJ1-1 | TRBV7-9 | CTSSLQGTNTEAFF
TRBJ1-3 | TRBV14 | CASSQVPNSGNTIYF
TRBJ2-2 | TRBV7-9 | CASSPPGQGLITAGELFF
TRBJ1-1 | TRBV5-1 | CASSLTAWWYTEAFF
TRBJ1-6 | TRBV5-1 | CASSLEVSYNSPLHF
TRBJ2-3 | TRBV15 | CATSWDRAPDTQYF
TRBJ1-4 | TRBV12-3/TRBV12-4 | CASSTGLWKEKLFF
TRBJ2-7 | TRBV7-6 | CASSSRQYEQYF
TRBJ1-2 | TRBV18 | CASSPLGQGHPAGYTF
TRBJ2-3 | TRBV18 | CASSLRGKGTDTQYF
TRBJ1-1 | TRBV6-1 | CASVGRDSMNTEAFF
TRBJ1-1 | TRBV12-3/TRBV12-4 | CASSLPPFPNTEAFF
TRBJ2-7 | TRBV4-3 | CASSQEPQGVVEQYF
TRBJ2-3 | TRBV7-8 | CASTLAGATDTQYF
TRBJ1-1 | TRBV29-1 | CSVEPSRGGVNTEAFF
TRBJ2-5 | TRBV10-3 | CAISESTSGGQETQYF
TRBJ1-1 | TRBV2 | CASSDRTGGADTEAFF
TRBJ2-3 | TRBV24-1 | CATSDAGTGDTDTQYF
TRBJ1-6 | TRBV6-5 | CASSFRDRINSPLHF
TRBJ1-6 | TRBV20-1 | CSARQGPTYNSPLHF
TRBJ1-1 | TRBV20-1 | CSASDSTEEAFF
TRBJ2-2 | TRBV5-1 | CASREGGKNTGELFF
TRBJ2-3 | TRBV21-1 | CASSSGGRVGTDTQYF
TRBJ1-2 | TRBV3-1 | CASSPGRIYGYTF
TRBJ2-6 | TRBV18 | CASSTTFSGANVLTF
TRBJ2-1 | TRBV6-6 | CASSDGQGSGNEQFF
TRBJ1-1 | TRBV6-2/TRBV6-3 | CASTRQMNTEAFF
TRBJ1-5 | TRBV20-1 | CSALQGYQPQHF
TRBJ2-1 | TRBV5-1 | CASSSSGSGGASHEQFF
TRBJ2-5 | TRBV29-1 | CSVLKGETQYF
TRBJ2-1 | TRBV20-1 | CSAGSGGAEQFF
TRBJ2-5 | TRBV18 | CASSTTSGEETQYF
TRBJ1-6 | TRBV3-1 | CASSQKGGRAWSPLHF
TRBJ2-7 | TRBV4-3 | CASSQDRGVAYEQYF